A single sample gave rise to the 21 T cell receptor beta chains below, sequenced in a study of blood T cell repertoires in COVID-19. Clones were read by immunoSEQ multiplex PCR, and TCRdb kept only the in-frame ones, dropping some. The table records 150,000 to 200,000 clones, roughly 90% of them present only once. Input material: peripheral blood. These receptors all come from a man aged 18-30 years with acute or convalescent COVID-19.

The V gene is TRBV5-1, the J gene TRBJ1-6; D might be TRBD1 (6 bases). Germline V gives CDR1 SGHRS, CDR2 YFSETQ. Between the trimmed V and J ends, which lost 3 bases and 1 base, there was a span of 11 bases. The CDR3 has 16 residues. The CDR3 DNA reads TGCGCCAGCAGCTCAGGACAGCGATCCTATAATTCACCCCTCCACTTT. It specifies CASSSGQRSYNSPLHF.

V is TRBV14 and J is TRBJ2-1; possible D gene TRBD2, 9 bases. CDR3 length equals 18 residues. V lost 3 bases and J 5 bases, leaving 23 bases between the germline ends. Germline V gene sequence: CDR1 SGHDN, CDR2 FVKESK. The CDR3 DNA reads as TGTGCCAGCAGCCACCTCAGGGGGCTAGCGGGACCGAACAATGAGCAGTTCTTC. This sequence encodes CASSHLRGLAGPNNEQFF.

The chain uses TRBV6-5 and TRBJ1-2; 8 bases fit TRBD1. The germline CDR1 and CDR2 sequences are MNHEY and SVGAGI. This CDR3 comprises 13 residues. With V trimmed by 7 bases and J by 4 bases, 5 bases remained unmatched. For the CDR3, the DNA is TGTGCCAGCACAGGCAGGGGGCTCTATGGCTACACCTTC. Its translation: CASTGRGLYGYTF.

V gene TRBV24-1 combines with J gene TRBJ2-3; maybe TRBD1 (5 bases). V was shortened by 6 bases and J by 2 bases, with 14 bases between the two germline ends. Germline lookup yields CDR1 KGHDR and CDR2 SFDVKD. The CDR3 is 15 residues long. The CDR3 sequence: CATSNSGQDTDTQYF. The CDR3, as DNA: TGTGCCACCAGTAATTCAGGACAAGACACAGATACGCAGTATTTT.

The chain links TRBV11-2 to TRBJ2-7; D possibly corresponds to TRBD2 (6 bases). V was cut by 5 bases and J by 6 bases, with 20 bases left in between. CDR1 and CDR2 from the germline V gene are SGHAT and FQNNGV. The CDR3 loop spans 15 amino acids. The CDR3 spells CASSPRGTQTAEQYF. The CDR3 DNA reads TGTGCCAGCAGCCCCCGGGGGACGCAGACAGCCGAGCAGTACTTC.

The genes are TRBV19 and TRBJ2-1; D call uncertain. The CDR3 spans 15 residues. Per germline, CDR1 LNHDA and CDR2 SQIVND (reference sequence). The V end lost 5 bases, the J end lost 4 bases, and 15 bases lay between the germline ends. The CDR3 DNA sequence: TGTGCCAGTAGTCTTCTTGGGCAGGCTTACAATGAGCAGTTCTTC. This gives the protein CASSLLGQAYNEQFF.

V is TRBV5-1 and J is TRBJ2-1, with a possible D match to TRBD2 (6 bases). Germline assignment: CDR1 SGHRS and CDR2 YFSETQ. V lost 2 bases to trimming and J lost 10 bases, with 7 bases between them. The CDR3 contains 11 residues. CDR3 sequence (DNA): TGCGCCAGCAGCTTAGGAGGGGAGCAGTTCTTC. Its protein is CASSLGGEQFF.

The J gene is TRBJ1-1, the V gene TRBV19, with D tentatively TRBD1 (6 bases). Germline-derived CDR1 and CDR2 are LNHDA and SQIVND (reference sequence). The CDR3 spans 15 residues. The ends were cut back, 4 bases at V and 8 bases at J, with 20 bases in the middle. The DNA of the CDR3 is TGTGCCAGTAGTAGAGGGTCTGGGACATACGAAGAAGCTTTCTTT. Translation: CASSRGSGTYEEAFF.

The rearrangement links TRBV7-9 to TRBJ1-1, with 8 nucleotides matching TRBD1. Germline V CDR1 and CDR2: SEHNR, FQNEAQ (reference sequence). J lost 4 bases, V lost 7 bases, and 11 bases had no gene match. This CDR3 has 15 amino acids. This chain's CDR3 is CASTGQGWSGTEAFF. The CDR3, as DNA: TGTGCCAGCACAGGACAGGGTTGGTCGGGCACTGAAGCTTTCTTT. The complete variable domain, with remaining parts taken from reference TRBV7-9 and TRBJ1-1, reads DTGVSQNPRHKITKRGQNVTFRCDPISEHNRLYWYRQTLGQGPEFLTYFQNEAQLEKSRLLSDRFSAERPKGSFSTLEIQRTEQGDSAMYLCASTGQGWSGTEAFFGQGTRLTVV.

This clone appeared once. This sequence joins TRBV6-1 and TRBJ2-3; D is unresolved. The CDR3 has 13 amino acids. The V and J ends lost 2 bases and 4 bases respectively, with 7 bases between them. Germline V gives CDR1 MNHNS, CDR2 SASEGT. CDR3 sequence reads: CASSESLPDTQYF. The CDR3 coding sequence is TGTGCCAGCAGTGAATCGCTACCAGATACGCAGTATTTT.

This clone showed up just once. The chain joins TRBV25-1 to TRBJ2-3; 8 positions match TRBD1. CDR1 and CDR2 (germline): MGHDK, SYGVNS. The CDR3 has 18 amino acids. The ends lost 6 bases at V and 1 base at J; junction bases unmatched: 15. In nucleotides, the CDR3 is TGTGCCAGCAGCAAGGACAGGGTGGGTGATCGGGGCACAGATACGCAGTATTTT. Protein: CASSKDRVGDRGTDTQYF.

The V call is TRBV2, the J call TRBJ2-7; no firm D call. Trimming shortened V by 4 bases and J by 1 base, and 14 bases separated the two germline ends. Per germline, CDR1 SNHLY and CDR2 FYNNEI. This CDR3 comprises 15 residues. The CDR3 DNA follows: TGTGCCAGCAGTGCCCTTGTGGGCAGGTCCTACGAGCAGTACTTC. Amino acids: CASSALVGRSYEQYF.

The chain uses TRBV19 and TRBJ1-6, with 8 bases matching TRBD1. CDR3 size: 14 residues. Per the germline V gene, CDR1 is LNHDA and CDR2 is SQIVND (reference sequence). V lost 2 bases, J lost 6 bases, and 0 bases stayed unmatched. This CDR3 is CASSIQGANSPLHF. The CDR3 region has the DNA TGTGCCAGTAGTATACAGGGGGCTAATTCACCCCTCCACTTT. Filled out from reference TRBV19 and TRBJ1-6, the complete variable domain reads DGGITQSPKYLFRKEGQNVTLSCEQNLNHDAMYWYRQDPGQGLRLIYYSQIVNDFQKGDIAEGYSVSREKKESFPLTVTSAQKNPTAFYLCASSIQGANSPLHFGNGTRLTVT.

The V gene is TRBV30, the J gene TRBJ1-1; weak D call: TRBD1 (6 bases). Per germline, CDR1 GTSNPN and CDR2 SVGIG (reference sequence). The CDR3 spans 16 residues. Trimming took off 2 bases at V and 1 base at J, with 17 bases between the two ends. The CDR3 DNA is TGTGCCTGGAGTTCTTTGGGCAGGACAGCGAACACTGAAGCTTTCTTT. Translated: CAWSSLGRTANTEAFF.

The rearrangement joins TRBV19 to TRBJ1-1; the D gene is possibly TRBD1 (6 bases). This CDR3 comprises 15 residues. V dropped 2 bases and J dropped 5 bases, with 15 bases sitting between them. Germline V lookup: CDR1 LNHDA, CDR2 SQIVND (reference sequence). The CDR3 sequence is CASSIPAGARTEAFF. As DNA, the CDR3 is TGTGCCAGTAGTATACCCGCAGGGGCGAGAACTGAAGCTTTCTTT.

The CDR3 DNA follows: TGCAGGGACAGGGTTGGCTCACCCCTCCACTTT. Its translation is CRDRVGSPLHF. V usage is TRBV20-1 and J usage is TRBJ1-6; TRBD1 agrees at 8 bases. From germline, CDR1 is DFQATT and CDR2 SNEGSKA (reference sequence). The CDR3 length is 11 residues.

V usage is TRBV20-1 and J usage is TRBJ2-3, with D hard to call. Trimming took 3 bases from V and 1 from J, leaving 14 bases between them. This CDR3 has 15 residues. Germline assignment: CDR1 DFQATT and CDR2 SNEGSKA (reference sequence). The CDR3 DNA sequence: TGCAGTGCTAGTTTCCCCGGTTCTGGCACAGATACGCAGTATTTT. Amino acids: CSASFPGSGTDTQYF.

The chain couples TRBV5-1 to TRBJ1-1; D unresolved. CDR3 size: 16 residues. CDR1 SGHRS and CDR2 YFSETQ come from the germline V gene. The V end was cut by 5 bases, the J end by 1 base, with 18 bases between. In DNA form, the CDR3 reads TGCGCCAGCAGGGTTCTGGCTTTCGGGTCGAACACTGAAGCTTTCTTT. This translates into CASRVLAFGSNTEAFF.

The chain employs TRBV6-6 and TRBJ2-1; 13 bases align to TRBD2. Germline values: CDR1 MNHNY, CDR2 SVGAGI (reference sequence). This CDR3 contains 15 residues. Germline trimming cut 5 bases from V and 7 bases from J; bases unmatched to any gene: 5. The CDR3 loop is CASSRLAGGLNEQFF. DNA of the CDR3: TGTGCCAGCAGTCGACTAGCGGGAGGTCTAAATGAGCAGTTCTTC.

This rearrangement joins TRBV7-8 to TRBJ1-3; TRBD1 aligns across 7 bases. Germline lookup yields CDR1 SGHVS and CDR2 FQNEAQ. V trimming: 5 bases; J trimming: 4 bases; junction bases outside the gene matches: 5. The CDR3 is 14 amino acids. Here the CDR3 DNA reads TGTGCCAGCAGCGTACCGGGACAGGGAAACACCATATATTTT. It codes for CASSVPGQGNTIYF.

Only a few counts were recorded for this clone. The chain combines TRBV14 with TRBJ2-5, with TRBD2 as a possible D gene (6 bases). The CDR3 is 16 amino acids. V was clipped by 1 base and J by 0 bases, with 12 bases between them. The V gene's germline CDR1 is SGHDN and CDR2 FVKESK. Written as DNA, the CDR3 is TGTGCCAGCAGCCAAGGGGTAGCGGAGTACCAAGAGACCCAGTACTTC. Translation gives CASSQGVAEYQETQYF.